This TCR beta chain was found in a study of T cells in narcolepsy. The repertoire was sequenced with immunoSEQ multiplex PCR; TCRdb's copy has only in-frame clones and lacks some. The data show about 15,000 clones, with around 86% seen just once and approximately 37% held by the top ten. The sample was memory (CD45RA-) CD4+ T cells from blood. The receptor was derived from a human donor in good health.

CDR3 amino acids: CASSPGQLNTEAFF. The CDR3 DNA reads as TGTGCCAGCAGCCCGGGACAGCTAAACACTGAAGCTTTCTTT. The rearrangement joins TRBV11-1 to TRBJ1-1; 7 bases fit TRBD1. The V gene's germline CDR1 is SGHAT and CDR2 FQDESV (reference sequence). This CDR3 is 14 amino acids long. V dropped 5 bases and J dropped 2; count of bases not matched to a gene: 5.